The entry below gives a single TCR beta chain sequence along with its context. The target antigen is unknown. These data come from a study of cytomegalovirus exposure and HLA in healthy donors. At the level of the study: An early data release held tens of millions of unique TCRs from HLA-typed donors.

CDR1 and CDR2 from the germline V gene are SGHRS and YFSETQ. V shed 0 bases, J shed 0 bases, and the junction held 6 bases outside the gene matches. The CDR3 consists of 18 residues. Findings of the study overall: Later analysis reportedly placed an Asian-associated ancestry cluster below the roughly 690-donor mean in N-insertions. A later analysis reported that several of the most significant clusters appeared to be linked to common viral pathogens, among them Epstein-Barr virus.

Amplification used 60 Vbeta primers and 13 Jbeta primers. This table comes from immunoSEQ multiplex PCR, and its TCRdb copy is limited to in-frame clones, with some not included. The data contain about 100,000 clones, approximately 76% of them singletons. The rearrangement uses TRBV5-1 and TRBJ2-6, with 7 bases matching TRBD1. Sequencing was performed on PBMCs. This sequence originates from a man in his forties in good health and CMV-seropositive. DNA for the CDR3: TGCGCCAGCAGCTTGGCCCAACAGGGGAGCTCTGGGGCCAACGTCCTGACTTTC. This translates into CASSLAQQGSSGANVLTF.